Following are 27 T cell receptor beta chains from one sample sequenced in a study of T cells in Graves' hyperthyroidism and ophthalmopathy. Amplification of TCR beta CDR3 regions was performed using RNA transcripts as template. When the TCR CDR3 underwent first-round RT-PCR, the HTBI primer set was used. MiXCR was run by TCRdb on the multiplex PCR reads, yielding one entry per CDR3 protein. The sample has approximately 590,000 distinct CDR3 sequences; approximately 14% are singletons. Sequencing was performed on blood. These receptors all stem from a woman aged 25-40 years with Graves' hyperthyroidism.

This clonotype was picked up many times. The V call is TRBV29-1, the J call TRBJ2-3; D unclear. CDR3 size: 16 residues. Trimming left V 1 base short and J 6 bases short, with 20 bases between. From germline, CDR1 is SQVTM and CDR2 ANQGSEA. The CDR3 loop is CSVEGQLPDRTDTQYF. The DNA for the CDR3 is TGCAGCGTTGAAGGACAACTACCGGATAGGACGGATACGCAGTATTTT.

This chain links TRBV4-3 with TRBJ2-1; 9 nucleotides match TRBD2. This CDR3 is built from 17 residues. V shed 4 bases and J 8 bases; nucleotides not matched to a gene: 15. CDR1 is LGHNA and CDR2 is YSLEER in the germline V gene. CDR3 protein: CASSRDVGSGSGDEQFF. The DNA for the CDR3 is TGCGCCAGCAGCCGAGATGTCGGTAGCGGGAGCGGCGATGAGCAGTTCTTC.

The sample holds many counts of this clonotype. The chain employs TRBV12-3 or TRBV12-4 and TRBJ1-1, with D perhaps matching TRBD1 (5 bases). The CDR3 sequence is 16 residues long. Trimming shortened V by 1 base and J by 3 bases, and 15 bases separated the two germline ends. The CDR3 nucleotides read TGTGCCAGCAGTTTAGAGGGGCATTATCCTGACACTGAAGCTTTCTTT. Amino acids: CASSLEGHYPDTEAFF.

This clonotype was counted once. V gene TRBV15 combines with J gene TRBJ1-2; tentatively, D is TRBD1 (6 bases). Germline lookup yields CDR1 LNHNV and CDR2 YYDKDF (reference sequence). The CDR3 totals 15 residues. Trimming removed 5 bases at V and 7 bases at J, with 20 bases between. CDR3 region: CATSRADRYAIGYTF. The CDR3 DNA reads TGTGCCACCAGCCGGGCGGACAGATATGCTATTGGCTACACCTTC.

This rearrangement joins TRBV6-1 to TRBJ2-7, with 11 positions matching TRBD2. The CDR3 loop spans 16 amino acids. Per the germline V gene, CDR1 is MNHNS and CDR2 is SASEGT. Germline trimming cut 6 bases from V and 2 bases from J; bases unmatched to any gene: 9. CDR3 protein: CASSRLAGIPTYEQYF. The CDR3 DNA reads TGTGCCAGCAGCCGACTAGCGGGGATACCTACCTACGAGCAGTACTTC.

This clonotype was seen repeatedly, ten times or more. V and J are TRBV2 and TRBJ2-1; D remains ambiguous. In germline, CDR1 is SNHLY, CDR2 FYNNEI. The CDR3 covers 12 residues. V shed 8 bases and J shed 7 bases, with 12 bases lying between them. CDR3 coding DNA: TGTGCCAGCGGGCCCCTAGGGAATGAGCAGTTCTTC. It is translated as CASGPLGNEQFF.

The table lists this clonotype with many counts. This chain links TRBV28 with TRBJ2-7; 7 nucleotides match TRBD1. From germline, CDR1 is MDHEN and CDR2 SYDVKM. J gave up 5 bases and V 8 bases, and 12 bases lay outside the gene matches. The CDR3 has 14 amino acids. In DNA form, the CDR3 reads TGTGCCAGCCATACTAACGGCCAGGGGGACGAGCAGTACTTC. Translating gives CASHTNGQGDEQYF.

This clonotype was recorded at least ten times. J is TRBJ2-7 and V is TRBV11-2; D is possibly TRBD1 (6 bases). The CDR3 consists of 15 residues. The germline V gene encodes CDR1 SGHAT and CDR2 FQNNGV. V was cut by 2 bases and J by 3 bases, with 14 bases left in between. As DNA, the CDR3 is TGTGCCAGCAGCTTATCAGGGGCTGAAGACTACGAGCAGTACTTC. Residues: CASSLSGAEDYEQYF.

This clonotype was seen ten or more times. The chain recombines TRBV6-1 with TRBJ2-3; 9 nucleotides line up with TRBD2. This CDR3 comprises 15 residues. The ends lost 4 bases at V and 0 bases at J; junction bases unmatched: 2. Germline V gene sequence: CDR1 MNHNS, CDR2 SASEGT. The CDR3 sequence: CASSAAGGSTDTQYF. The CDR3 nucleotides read TGTGCCAGCAGTGCCGCGGGGGGGAGCACAGATACGCAGTATTTT.

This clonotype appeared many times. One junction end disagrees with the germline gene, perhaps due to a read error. CDR3 sequence reads: CASSKSMDRHLSF. The CDR3 bases are TGTGCCAGCAGCAAGTCGATGGACAGGCACCTTTCCTTT. The chain combines TRBV2 with TRBJ1-1, with 7 bases identical to TRBD1. This CDR3 is built from 13 residues. The germline V gene has CDR1 SNHLY and CDR2 FYNNEI.

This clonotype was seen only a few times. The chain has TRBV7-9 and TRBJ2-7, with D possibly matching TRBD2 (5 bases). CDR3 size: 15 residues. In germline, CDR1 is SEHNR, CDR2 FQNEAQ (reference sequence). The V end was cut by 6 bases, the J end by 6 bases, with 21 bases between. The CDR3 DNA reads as TGTGCCAGCAGTCAATTTGGCCCTAGCCGGGGCGAGCAGTACTTC. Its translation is CASSQFGPSRGEQYF.

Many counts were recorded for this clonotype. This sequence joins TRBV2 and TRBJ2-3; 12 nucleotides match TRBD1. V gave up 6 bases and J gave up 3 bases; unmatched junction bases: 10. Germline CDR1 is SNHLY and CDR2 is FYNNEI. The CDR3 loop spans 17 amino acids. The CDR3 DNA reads TGTGCCAGCAGCGCCGGGACAGGGGGCCTACTTACAGATACGCAGTATTTT. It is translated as CASSAGTGGLLTDTQYF.

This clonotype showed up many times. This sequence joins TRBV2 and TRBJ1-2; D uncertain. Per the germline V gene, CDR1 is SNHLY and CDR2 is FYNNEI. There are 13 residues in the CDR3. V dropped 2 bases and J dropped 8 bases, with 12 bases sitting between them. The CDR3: CASSETRVWGYTF. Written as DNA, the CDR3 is TGTGCCAGCAGTGAAACCCGGGTCTGGGGCTACACCTTC.

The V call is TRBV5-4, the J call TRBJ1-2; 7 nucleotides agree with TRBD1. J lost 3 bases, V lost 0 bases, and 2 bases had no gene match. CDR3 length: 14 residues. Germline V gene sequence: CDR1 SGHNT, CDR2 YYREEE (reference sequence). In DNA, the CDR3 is TGTGCCAGCAGCTTGGGGGGGACAGACTATGGCTACACCTTC. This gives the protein CASSLGGTDYGYTF.

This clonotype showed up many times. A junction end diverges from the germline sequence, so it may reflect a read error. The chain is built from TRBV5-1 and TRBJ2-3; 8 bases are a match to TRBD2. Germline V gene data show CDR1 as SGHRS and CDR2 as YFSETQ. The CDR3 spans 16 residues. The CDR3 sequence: CASSFSLAGSTDTQYF. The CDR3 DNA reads TGTGCCAGCAGTTTTAGCTTAGCGGGGAGCACAGATACGCAGTATTTT.

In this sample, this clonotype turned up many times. As DNA, the CDR3 is TGTGCCAGCAGCTTTGATGCGACTCAGGGGAGAGATACGCAGTATTTT. Protein sequence: CASSFDATQGRDTQYF. J is TRBJ2-3 and V is TRBV7-9; a weak D match, TRBD1 (6 bases). This CDR3 has 16 residues. Trimming left V 3 bases short and J 5 bases short, with 18 bases between. The V gene's germline CDR1 is SEHNR and CDR2 FQNEAQ (reference sequence).

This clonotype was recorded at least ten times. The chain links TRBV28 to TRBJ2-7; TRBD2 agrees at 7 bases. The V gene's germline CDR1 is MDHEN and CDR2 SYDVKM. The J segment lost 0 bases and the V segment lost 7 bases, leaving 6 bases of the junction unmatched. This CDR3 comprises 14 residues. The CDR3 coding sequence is TGTGCCAGCACCCGTGGCGGGGGCTCCTACGAGCAGTACTTC. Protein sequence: CASTRGGGSYEQYF.

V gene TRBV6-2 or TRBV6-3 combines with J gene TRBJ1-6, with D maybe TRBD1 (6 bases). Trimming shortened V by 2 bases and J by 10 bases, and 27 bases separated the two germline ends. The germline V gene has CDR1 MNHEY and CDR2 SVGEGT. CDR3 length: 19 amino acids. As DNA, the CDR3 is TGTGCCAGCAGTTACACGGGACAATTTCAATGGGGTTTCAACTCACCCCTCCACTTT. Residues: CASSYTGQFQWGFNSPLHF.

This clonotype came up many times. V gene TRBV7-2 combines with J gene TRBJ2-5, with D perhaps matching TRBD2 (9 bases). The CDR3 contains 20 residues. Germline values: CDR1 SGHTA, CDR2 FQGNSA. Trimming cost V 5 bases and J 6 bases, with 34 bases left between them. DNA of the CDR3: TGTGCCAGCAGCCCTCGCGCGGACAGGGTATTCGGCGGGAGGGTGAAGACCCAGTACTTC. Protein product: CASSPRADRVFGGRVKTQYF.

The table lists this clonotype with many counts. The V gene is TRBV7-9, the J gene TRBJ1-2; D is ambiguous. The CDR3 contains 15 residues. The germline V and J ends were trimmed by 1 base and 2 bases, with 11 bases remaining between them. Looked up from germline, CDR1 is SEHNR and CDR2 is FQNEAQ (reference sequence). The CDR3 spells CASSLEAGINYGYTF. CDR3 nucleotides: TGTGCCAGCAGCTTAGAAGCAGGCATAAACTATGGCTACACCTTC.

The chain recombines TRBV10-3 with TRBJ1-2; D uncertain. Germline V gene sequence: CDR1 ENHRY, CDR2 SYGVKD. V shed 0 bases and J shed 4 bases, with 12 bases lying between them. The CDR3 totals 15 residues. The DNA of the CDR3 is TGTGCCATCAGTGAGTCTGGTCTGACCTTCTATGGCTACACCTTC. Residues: CAISESGLTFYGYTF.

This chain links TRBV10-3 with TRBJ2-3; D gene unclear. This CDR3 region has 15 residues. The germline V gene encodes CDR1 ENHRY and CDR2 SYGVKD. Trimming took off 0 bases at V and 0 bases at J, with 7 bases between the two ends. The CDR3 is CAISESRPSTDTQYF. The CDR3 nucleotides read TGTGCCATCAGTGAGTCCCGGCCAAGCACAGATACGCAGTATTTT.

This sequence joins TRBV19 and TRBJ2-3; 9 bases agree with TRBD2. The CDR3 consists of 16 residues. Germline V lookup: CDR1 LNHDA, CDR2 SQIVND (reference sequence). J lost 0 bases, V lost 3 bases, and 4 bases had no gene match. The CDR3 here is CASSMPSGTSTDTQYF. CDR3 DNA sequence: TGTGCCAGTAGTATGCCTAGCGGGACTAGCACAGATACGCAGTATTTT.

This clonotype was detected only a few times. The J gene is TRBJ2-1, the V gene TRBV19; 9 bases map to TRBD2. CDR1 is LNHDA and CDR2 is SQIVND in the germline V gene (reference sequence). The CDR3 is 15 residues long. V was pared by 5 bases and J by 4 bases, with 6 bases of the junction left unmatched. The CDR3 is CASSPREGVYNEQFF. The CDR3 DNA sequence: TGTGCCAGTAGTCCGCGGGAGGGCGTATACAATGAGCAGTTCTTC.

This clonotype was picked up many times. In DNA form, the CDR3 reads TGTGCCAGCAGGGCGGGGATCTCCTACAATGAGCAGTTCTTC. Amino acids: CASRAGISYNEQFF. This sequence joins TRBV11-2 and TRBJ2-1, with D possibly TRBD2 on 6 matching bases. Germline V gene sequence: CDR1 SGHAT, CDR2 FQNNGV. CDR3 size: 14 residues. V lost 6 bases, J lost 0 bases, and 9 bases lay in between.

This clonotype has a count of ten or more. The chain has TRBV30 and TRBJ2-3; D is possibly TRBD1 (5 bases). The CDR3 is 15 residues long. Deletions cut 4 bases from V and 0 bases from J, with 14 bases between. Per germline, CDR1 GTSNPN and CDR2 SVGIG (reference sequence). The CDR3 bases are TGTGCCTGGAACGATTATGGGGCTAGCACAGATACGCAGTATTTT. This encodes CAWNDYGASTDTQYF.

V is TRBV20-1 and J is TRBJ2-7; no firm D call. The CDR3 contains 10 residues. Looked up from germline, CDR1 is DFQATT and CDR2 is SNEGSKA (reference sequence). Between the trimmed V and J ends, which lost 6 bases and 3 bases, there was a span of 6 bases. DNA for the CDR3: TGCAGTGCCAAAAACTACGAGCAGTACTTC. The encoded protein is CSAKNYEQYF.